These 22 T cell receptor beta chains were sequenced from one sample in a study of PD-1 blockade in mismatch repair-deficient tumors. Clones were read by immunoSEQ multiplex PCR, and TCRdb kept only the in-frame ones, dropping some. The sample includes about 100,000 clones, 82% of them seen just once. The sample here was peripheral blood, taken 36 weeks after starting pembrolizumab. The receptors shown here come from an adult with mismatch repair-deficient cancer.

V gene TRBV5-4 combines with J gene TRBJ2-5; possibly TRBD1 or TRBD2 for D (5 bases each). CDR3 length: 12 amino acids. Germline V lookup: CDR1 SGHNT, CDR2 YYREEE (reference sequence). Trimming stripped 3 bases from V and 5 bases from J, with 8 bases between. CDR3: CASSWGSETQYF. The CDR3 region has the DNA TGTGCCAGCAGCTGGGGGTCGGAGACCCAGTACTTC.

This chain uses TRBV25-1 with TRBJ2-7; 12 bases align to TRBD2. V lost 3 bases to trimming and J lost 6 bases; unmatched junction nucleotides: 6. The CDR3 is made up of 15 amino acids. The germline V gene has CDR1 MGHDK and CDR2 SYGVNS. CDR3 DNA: TGTGCCAGCAGTGAGAGACTAGCGGGAGTAGGCGAGCAGTACTTC. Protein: CASSERLAGVGEQYF.

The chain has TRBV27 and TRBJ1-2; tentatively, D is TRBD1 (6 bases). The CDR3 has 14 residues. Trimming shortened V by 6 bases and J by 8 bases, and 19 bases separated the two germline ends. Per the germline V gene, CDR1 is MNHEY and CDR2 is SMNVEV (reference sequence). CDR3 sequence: CASRAGGRFGGYTF. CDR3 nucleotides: TGTGCCAGCAGGGCGGGGGGCCGGTTTGGGGGCTACACCTTC.

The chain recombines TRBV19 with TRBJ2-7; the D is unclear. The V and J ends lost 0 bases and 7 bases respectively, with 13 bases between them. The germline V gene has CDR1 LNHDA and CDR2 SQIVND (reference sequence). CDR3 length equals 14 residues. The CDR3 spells CASSIDGKAREQYF. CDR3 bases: TGTGCCAGTAGTATAGATGGGAAAGCTCGGGAGCAGTACTTC.

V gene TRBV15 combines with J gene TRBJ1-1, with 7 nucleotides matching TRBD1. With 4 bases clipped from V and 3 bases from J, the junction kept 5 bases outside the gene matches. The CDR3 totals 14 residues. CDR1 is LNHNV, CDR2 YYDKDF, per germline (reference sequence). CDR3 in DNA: TGTGCCACCAGCAACAGGGGTCCGGACACTGAAGCTTTCTTT. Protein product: CATSNRGPDTEAFF.

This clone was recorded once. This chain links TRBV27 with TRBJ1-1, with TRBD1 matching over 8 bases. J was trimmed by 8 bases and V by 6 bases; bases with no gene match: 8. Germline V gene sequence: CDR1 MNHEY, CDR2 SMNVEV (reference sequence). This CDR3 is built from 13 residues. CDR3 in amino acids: CASSPQGAKEAFF. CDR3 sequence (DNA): TGTGCCAGCAGCCCCCAGGGGGCGAAAGAAGCTTTCTTT.

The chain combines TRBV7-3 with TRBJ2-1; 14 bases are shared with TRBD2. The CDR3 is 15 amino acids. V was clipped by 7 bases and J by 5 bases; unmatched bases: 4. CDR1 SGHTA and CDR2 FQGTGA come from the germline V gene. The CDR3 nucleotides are TGTGCCAGCACCATGGGACTAGCGGGAGACAATGAGCAGTTCTTC. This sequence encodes CASTMGLAGDNEQFF.

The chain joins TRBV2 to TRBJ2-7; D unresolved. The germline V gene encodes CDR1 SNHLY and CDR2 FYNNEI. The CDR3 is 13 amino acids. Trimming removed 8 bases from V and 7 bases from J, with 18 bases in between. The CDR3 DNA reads TGTGCCAGCGATCCCGGGCCGAATATAGAGCAGTACTTC. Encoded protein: CASDPGPNIEQYF. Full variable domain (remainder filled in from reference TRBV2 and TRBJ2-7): EPEVTQTPSHQVTQMGQEVILRCVPISNHLYFYWYRQILGQKVEFLVSFYNNEISEKSEIFDDQFSVERPDGSNFTLKIRSTKLEDSAMYFCASDPGPNIEQYFGPGTRLTVT.

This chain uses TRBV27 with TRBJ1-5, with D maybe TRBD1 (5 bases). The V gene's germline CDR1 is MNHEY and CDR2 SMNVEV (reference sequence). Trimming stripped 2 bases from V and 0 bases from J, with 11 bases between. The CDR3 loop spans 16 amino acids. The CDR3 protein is CASSLTGGDSNQPQHF. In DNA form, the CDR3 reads TGTGCCAGCAGTTTAACAGGCGGAGATAGCAATCAGCCCCAGCATTTT.

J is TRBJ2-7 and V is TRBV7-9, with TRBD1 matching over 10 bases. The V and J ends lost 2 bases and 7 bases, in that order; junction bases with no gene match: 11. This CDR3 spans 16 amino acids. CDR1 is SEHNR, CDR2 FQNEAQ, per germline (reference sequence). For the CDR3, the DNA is TGTGCCAGCAGCTTACTAGGACAGGGGGATTTCTGGGAGCAGTACTTC. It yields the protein CASSLLGQGDFWEQYF.

In nucleotides, the CDR3 is TGTGCCAGCACCTTAGGGGGGTTGGCAGATACGCAGTATTTT. It encodes CASTLGGLADTQYF. This chain links TRBV27 with TRBJ2-3, with D perhaps being TRBD1 or TRBD2 (6 bases each). This CDR3 has 14 amino acids. Germline lookup yields CDR1 MNHEY and CDR2 SMNVEV (reference sequence). V was cut by 7 bases and J by 4 bases, with 15 bases left in between.

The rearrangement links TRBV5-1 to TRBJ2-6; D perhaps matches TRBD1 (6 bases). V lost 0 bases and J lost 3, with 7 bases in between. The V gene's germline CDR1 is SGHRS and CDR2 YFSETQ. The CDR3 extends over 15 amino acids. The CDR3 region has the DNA TGCGCCAGCAGCTTGGAAGGGGGTGGGGCCAACGTCCTGACTTTC. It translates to CASSLEGGGANVLTF.

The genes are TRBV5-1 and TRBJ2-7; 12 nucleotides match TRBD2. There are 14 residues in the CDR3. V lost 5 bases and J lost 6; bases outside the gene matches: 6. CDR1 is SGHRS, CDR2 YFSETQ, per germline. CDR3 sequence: CASSLTSGSSEQYF. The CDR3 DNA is TGCGCCAGCAGTTTGACTAGCGGGAGCAGCGAGCAGTACTTC.

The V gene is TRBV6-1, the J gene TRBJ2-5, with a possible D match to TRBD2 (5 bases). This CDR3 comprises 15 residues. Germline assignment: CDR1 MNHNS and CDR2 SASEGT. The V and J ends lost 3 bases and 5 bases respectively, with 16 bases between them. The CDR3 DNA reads TGTGCCAGCAGTGATCGGGGTTTTGATGGTGAGACCCAGTACTTC. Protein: CASSDRGFDGETQYF.

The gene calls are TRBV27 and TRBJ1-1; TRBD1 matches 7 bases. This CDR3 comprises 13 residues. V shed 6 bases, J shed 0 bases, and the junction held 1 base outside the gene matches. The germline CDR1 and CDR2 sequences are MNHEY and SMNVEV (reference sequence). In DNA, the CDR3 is TGTGCCAGCAGGACAGGGCTGAACACTGAAGCTTTCTTT. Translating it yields CASRTGLNTEAFF.

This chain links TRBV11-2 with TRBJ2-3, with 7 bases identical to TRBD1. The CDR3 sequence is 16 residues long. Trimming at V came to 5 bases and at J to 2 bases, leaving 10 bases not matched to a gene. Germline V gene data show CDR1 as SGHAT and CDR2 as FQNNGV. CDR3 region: CASSHIRDRVTDTQYF. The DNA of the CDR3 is TGTGCCAGCAGCCACATCCGCGACAGGGTCACAGATACGCAGTATTTT. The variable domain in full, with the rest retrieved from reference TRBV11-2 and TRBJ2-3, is EAGVAQSPRYKIIEKRQSVAFWCNPISGHATLYWYQQILGQGPKLLIQFQNNGVVDDSQLPKDRFSAERLKGVDSTLKIQPAKLEDSAVYLCASSHIRDRVTDTQYFGPGTRLTVL.

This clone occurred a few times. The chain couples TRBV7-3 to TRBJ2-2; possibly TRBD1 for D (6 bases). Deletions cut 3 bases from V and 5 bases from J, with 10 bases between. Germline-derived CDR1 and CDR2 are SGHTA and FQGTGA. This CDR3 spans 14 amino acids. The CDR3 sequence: CASSFTGSTGELFF. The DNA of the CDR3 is TGTGCCAGCAGCTTCACAGGGAGTACCGGGGAGCTGTTTTTT.

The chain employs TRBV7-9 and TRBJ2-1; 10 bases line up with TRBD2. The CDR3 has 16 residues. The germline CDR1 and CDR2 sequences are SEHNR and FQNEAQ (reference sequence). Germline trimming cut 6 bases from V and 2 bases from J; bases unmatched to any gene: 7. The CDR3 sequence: CASRKTSGETYNEQFF. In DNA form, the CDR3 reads TGTGCCAGCAGGAAAACTAGCGGGGAAACCTACAATGAGCAGTTCTTC.

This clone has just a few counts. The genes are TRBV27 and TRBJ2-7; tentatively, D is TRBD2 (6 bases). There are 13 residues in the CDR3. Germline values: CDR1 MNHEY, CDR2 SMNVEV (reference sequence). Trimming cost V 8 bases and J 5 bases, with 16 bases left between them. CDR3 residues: CASASGRRHEQYF. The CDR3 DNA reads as TGTGCCAGCGCCTCAGGGAGGAGACACGAGCAGTACTTC.

Here the CDR3 DNA reads TGTGCCAGCAGGGAGGGAATTGAGCAGTTCTTC. Its protein is CASREGIEQFF. This chain links TRBV6-1 with TRBJ2-1, with D possibly matching TRBD2 (6 bases). Germline V gene lookup returns CDR1 MNHNS and CDR2 SASEGT. The CDR3 sequence is 11 residues long. The V end lost 6 bases, the J end lost 9 bases, and 9 bases lay between the germline ends.

CDR3 region: CASSQKRWGSEQFF. In nucleotides, the CDR3 is TGTGCCAGCAGCCAAAAGCGCTGGGGTAGTGAGCAGTTCTTC. The rearrangement uses TRBV14 and TRBJ2-1; D remains unclear. The CDR3 is 14 residues long. Per germline, CDR1 SGHDN and CDR2 FVKESK. Trimming cost V 2 bases and J 9 bases, with 14 bases left between them.

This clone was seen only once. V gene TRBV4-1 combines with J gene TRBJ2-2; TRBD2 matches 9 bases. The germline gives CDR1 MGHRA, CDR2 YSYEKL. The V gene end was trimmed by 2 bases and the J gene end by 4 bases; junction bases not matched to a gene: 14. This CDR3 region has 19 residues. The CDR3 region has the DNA TGCGCCAGCAGCCAAAGGGGGCTAGCGGGAACAGTAGGCACCGGGGAGCTGTTTTTT. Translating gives CASSQRGLAGTVGTGELFF.